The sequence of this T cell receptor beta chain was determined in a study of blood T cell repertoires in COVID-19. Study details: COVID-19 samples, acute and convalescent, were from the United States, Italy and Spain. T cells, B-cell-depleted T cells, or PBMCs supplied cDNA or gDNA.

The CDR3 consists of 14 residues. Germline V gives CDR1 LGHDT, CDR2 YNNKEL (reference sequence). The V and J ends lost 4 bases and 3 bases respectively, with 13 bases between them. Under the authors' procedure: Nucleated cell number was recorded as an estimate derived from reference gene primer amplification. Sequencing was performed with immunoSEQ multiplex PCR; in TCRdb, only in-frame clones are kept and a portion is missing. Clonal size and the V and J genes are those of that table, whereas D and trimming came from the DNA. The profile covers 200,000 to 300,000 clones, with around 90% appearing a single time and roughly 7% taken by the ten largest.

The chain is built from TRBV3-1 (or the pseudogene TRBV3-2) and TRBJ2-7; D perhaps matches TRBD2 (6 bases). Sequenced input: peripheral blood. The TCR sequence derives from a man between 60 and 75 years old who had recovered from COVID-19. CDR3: CASSPLRGIYEQYF. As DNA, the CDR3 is TGTGCCAGCAGCCCCCTACGGGGGATCTACGAGCAGTACTTC.